This TCR beta chain was sequenced during a study of cytomegalovirus exposure and HLA in healthy donors (dated by TCRdb to 2015 to 2018). With respect to the entire study: The 500 to 800 repertoires of the first cohort and the roughly 120 validation repertoires were produced on the same platform, according to a later analysis. The study combined high-throughput TCR immunosequencing, statistical association of individual TCRs with disease status, and machine learning to predict cytomegalovirus infection status. The study was designed to test whether signatures of past pathogen exposure could be identified by cataloging public T cell receptors. A separate validation cohort of about 110 different subjects was used in addition to the approximately 670-subject first cohort. Results and caveats for the whole study, not just this receptor: A few of the identified cytomegalovirus-associated TCR beta chains were confirmed in vitro to be specific for cytomegalovirus antigens. The study listed 164 TCR beta chains as associated with cytomegalovirus. A later analysis found that TCRs clustered in the first cohort also tended to co-occur in the 120 validation repertoires, with 90% to 95% of cluster scores above 0. While some public TCRs were present in many individuals, most TCR sequences turned up only very rarely across donors. Cytomegalovirus status was reported to be diagnosed by the classifier with high specificity and sensitivity in both the original and validation cohorts. A later analysis had no HLA typing for the validation cohort, so co-occurrence there was scored across all 110 or so repertoires. According to the authors, the approach could potentially be generalized to other disease states and immunological phenotypes.

The CDR3 sequence holds 15 residues, the cysteine and phenylalanine included. The read is trimmed to its CDR3 DNA, 45 bases read in frame from base 1. Between the V and J ends, shortened by 3 bases and 3 bases respectively, the junction contains 13 bases. According to the germline V gene, CDR1 reads SGHRS and CDR2 reads YFSETQ. Separate from the approximately 670-subject first cohort, the validation cohort of about 130 subjects was the group to which the donors belonged. Details on this clone: No antigen is known for it. No per-base quality is available; no much larger clone lies one base away.

The library was built by means of the immunoSEQ multiplex PCR assay. The source study handled its data this way. To diagnose cytomegalovirus status from the catalog of TCR beta chain sequences, a statistical classification framework was built. Held by TCRdb, this immuneACCESS table contains in-frame sequences only and omits some clones. Under half of the omission traces to an unresolved V gene where checked; the cause of the rest is unknown. Clonal size and the V and J genes are those of that table, whereas D and trimming came from the DNA. The sample data list 150,000 to 250,000 clones, and about 81% of these were observed just once. Of the sample, roughly 1.2% falls within the top ten clones.

The clonotype comes from a woman aged 30 to 39 in good health and CMV-seronegative. Rearrangement joined TRBV5-1 to TRBJ2-1, with no confident D gene call. Sequenced input: PBMCs. The CDR3 sequence is CASSYLPGRYNEQFF. The DNA reads TGCGCCAGCAGCTATCTACCGGGTCGCTACAATGAGCAGTTCTTC.